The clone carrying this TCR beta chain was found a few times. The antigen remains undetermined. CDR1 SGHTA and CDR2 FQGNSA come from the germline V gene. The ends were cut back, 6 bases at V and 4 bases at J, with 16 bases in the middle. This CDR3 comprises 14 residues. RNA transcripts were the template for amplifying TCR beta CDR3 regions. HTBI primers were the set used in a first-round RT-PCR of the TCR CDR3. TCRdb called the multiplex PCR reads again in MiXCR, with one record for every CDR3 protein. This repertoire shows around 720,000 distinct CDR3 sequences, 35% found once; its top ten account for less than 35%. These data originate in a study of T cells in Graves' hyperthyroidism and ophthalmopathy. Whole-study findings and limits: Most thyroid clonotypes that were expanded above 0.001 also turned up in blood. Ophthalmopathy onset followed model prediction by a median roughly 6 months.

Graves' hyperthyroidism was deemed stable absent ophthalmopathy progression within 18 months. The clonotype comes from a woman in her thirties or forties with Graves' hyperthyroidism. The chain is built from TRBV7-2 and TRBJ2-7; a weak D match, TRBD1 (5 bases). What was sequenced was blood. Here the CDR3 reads CASSLGRAAYEQYF. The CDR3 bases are TGTGCCAGCAGTTTGGGCAGGGCGGCTTACGAGCAGTACTTC. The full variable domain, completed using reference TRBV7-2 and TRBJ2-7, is GAGVSQSPSNKVTEKGKDVELRCDPISGHTALYWYRQSLGQGLEFLIYFQGNSAPDKSGLPSDRFSAERTGGSVSTLTIQRTQQEDSAVYLCASSLGRAAYEQYFGPGTRLTVT.